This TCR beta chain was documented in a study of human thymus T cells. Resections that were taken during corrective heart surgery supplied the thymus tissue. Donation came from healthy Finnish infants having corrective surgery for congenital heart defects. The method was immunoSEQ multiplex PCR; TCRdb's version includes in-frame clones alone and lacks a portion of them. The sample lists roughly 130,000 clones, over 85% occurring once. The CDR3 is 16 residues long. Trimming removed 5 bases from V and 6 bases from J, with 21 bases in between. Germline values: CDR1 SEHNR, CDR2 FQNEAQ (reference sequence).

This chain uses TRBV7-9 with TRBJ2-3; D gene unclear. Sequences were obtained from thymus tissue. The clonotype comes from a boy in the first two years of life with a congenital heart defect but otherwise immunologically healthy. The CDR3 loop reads CASSLGPFQDTDTQYF. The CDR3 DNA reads TGTGCCAGCAGCCTAGGTCCATTCCAGGATACGGATACGCAGTATTTT.